The T cell receptor beta chain described here comes from a study of blood T cell repertoires in COVID-19. Germline trimming cut 3 bases from V and 2 bases from J; bases unmatched to any gene: 5. The CDR3 is 15 residues long. CDR1 and CDR2 from the germline V gene are MNHEY and SVGAGI. Method: immunoSEQ multiplex PCR; TCRdb's copy keeps in-frame clones and lacks some. There are about 180,000 clones in the sample; about 88% occur only once, and roughly 9% lies in the top ten. Regarding this clone: The sample holds other DNA sequences that translate to the same CDR3.

Sequences were obtained from PBMCs or T cells enriched from blood (not recorded which). The chain combines TRBV6-5 with TRBJ2-7, with 9 nucleotides matching TRBD1. This receptor was identified in a woman in her late teens or twenties who had recovered from COVID-19. CDR3 sequence reads: CASSYSGQGAYEQYF. CDR3 nucleotide sequence: TGTGCCAGCAGTTATTCGGGACAGGGAGCCTACGAGCAGTACTTC.